Listed here are 6 T cell receptor beta chains from one sample, sequenced in a study of neoadjuvant anti-PD-1 for oral cavity cancer. Using immunoSEQ multiplex PCR, the repertoire was profiled, and TCRdb retains in-frame clones only, with some absent. The profile shows tens of thousands of clones, over 70% of them singletons. Sequencing was performed on PBMCs, taken before nivolumab (anti-PD-1) treatment. The receptors shown here come from a person between 35 and 79 years old with oral cavity squamous cell carcinoma.

This sequence joins TRBV5-1 and TRBJ1-4, with TRBD1 identical over 7 bases. There are 17 residues in the CDR3. Trimming at V came to 4 bases and at J to 3 bases, leaving 12 bases not matched to a gene. Germline assignment: CDR1 SGHRS and CDR2 YFSETQ. Here the CDR3 DNA reads TGCGCCAGCAGCGGAAGGGACAGTGGGGCCGCTAATGAAAAACTGTTTTTT. It translates to CASSGRDSGAANEKLFF.

The chain employs TRBV9 and TRBJ2-1, with 12 bases aligning to TRBD2. V trimming: 3 bases; J trimming: 10 bases; junction bases outside the gene matches: 5. Germline values: CDR1 SGDLS, CDR2 YYNGEE. This CDR3 is 14 amino acids long. CDR3 protein: CASSASGGAREQFF. In DNA, the CDR3 is TGTGCCAGCAGCGCTAGCGGGGGGGCGCGGGAGCAGTTCTTC.

This clone was recorded once. V is TRBV11-2 and J is TRBJ1-1, with D hard to call. The CDR3 loop spans 12 amino acids. Trimming pared 5 bases from V and 6 bases from J, leaving 10 bases between. Germline V CDR1 and CDR2: SGHAT, FQNNGV. This chain's CDR3 is CASSRPGSEAFF. The CDR3 nucleotides are TGTGCCAGCAGCCGACCGGGGTCTGAAGCTTTCTTT.

V and J are TRBV15 and TRBJ1-2; D perhaps matches TRBD1 (5 bases). The V end lost 1 base, the J end lost 4 bases, and 19 bases lay between the germline ends. Per the germline V gene, CDR1 is LNHNV and CDR2 is YYDKDF (reference sequence). The CDR3 extends over 17 amino acids. In nucleotides, the CDR3 is TGTGCCACCAGCAGAGTCCGCCGGGACTTATCAGGCTATGGCTACACCTTC. As protein: CATSRVRRDLSGYGYTF.

The chain is built from TRBV6-1 and TRBJ1-2; 9 nucleotides agree with TRBD1. Germline CDR1 MNHNS, CDR2 SASEGT. This CDR3 comprises 16 residues. The V and J ends lost 3 bases and 0 bases, in that order; junction bases with no gene match: 5. In DNA form, the CDR3 reads TGTGCCAGCAGTGAGTCCGGGACAGGGACTAACTATGGCTACACCTTC. Translated, it gives CASSESGTGTNYGYTF.

The V gene is TRBV28, the J gene TRBJ2-6; D is ambiguous. V was pared by 3 bases and J by 0 bases, with 9 bases between. Germline assignment: CDR1 MDHEN and CDR2 SYDVKM. This CDR3 has 16 residues. Here the CDR3 reads CASSFLLRSGANVLTF. The CDR3 DNA is TGTGCCAGCAGTTTTCTTCTTCGCTCTGGGGCCAACGTCCTGACTTTC.